The T cell receptor beta chain under discussion was sequenced for a study of blood T cell repertoires in COVID-19. This clone was seen just once. The CDR3 has 17 residues. Measured with immunoSEQ multiplex PCR; TCRdb has only the in-frame clones, and not every one. This sample has a few hundred thousand clones, with around 89% found just once. The clonotype was recovered from a man younger than 40 with acute or convalescent COVID-19. The chain links TRBV21-1 to TRBJ2-6; the DNA was not compared with TRBD1, the D call given in the table. TRBV21-1 constitutes a pseudogene. What was sequenced was peripheral blood. The CDR3 bases are TGTGCCAGCAGCAAAGGGACAGGGGCTCCTGGGGCCAACGTCCTGACTTTC. Its protein product is CASSKGTGAPGANVLTF.